This TCR beta chain was sequenced in a study of identical twins. Study observations and caveats: Partial confounding of zero-insertion analyses by invariant MAIT and iNKT cells was possible.

Germline CDR1 and CDR2: MNHEY and SMNVEV (reference sequence). This CDR3 contains 13 residues. V shed 1 base and J shed 5 bases, with 7 bases lying between them. This clonotype was detected only a few times. Its target is unknown. Template switching added a universal primer binding site, and final cDNA carried unique molecular identifiers. TCRdb analysed the 5' RACE reads with MiXCR anew, one entry per CDR3 protein. The repertoire holds about 210,000 distinct CDR3 sequences, with approximately 9% as singletons. The sequencing sample was made of memory (CD45RO+) T cells sorted from blood. The V gene is TRBV27, the J gene TRBJ2-3; D ambiguous. The sequence derives from a woman between 18 and 30 years old in good health. The CDR3 DNA is TGTGCCAGCAGTTTATATGGGTTAGATACGCAGTATTTT. Its translation is CASSLYGLDTQYF.